The present T cell receptor (beta chain) was sequenced within a study of control samples from healthy donors and cancer patients. Data came from immunoSEQ multiplex PCR; TCRdb stores just in-frame clones and leaves some out. The sample yields about 170,000 clones, around 95% seen once. Trimming removed 0 bases from V and 0 bases from J, with 14 bases in between. Germline-derived CDR1 and CDR2 are LGHNA and YSLEER. The CDR3 contains 17 residues. Sequencing used blood. The rearrangement uses TRBV4-3 and TRBJ1-2; perhaps TRBD1 as D (5 bases). The source of this sequence is a woman aged 60-75 years in good health. Written as DNA, the CDR3 is TGCGCCAGCAGCCAAGATGGCGGGGGGGGTACTAACTATGGCTACACCTTC. Residues: CASSQDGGGGTNYGYTF.